This T cell receptor beta chain was documented in a study of CD8 T cells in ankylosing spondylitis. General observations from the study: According to the report, clones linked to the disease were significantly enriched in matched synovial fluid samples taken from ankylosing spondylitis patients.

V lost 5 bases and J lost 6; bases outside the gene matches: 8. The CDR3 runs 14 residues. The V gene's germline CDR1 is SGHTA and CDR2 FQGNSA. With molecular barcodes, quantitative 5'-RACE was used to make the TCR beta libraries. One entry per CDR3 protein, called by TCRdb with MiXCR from the 5' RACE reads. The profile shows 150,000 to 200,000 distinct CDR3 sequences, over 10% of them singletons. This clonotype occurred many times. As yet, its antigen is unknown. Sequencing used blood, either unsorted or a sorted T cell fraction (not recorded which). This TCR came from a female donor with ankylosing spondylitis or in good health (not recorded which). The chain is built from TRBV7-2 and TRBJ2-3; TRBD2 matches 7 bases. The CDR3 nucleotides are TGTGCCAGCAGCCTATTCCGGGAGGCTGATACGCAGTATTTT. Translation: CASSLFREADTQYF.